A single sample is the source of the 32 T cell receptor beta chains below, sequenced in a study of OX40 agonist ivuxolimab in advanced cancers. Repertoires were generated with immunoSEQ multiplex PCR, while TCRdb's copy carries only in-frame clones and drops some. Of 4,000 to 6,500 clones detected, roughly 64% appear once; the ten largest clones hold around 69%. The sample here was CD4+ or CD8+ T cells sorted from blood, taken in a trial of the OX40 agonist ivuxolimab. The source is an adult with an advanced solid tumor such as melanoma, head and neck, liver or kidney cancer.

The gene calls are TRBV6-6 and TRBJ1-1; D gene ambiguous. V was pared by 6 bases and J by 6 bases, with 11 bases between. Germline assignment: CDR1 MNHNY and CDR2 SVGAGI (reference sequence). The CDR3 covers 12 residues. The CDR3 region has the DNA TGTGCCAGCAGCGGAGACACGGCTGAAGCTTTCTTT. Translation: CASSGDTAEAFF.

This clone was seen a handful of times. A far larger clone is only one base removed, so a read error is likely. Other DNA sequences in this sample translate to the same CDR3. The chain employs TRBV5-1 and TRBJ2-7; weak D call: TRBD1 (6 bases). V shed 4 bases and J shed 3 bases, with 14 bases lying between them. Germline-derived CDR1 and CDR2 are SGHRS and YFSETQ. The CDR3 covers 14 residues. This chain's CDR3 is CASSGWDNLYEQYF. The CDR3 DNA follows: TGCGCCAGCAGCGGGTGGGACAACCTCTACGAGCAGTACTTC.

The rearrangement uses TRBV5-4 and TRBJ2-1, with 8 bases lining up with TRBD1. Trimming cost V 5 bases and J 7 bases; bases outside gene matches: 11. This CDR3 is 15 amino acids long. In germline, CDR1 is SGHNT, CDR2 YYREEE (reference sequence). For the CDR3, the DNA is TGTGCCAGCAGACTCGACAGGGGTTTAGTTAATGAGCAGTTCTTC. Protein: CASRLDRGLVNEQFF.

The chain uses TRBV5-8 and TRBJ2-1; D gene unclear. The CDR3 is made up of 15 amino acids. Germline V gene data show CDR1 as SGHTS and CDR2 as YDEGEE. With 0 bases removed from V and 10 bases from J, the gap between germline ends came to 17 bases. CDR3 in DNA: TGTGCCAGCAGCTTGGACTTATCCGACACACTCGAGCAGTTCTTC. Translated, it gives CASSLDLSDTLEQFF.

The chain joins TRBV6-1 to TRBJ1-2, with D perhaps TRBD1 (5 bases). Germline lookup yields CDR1 MNHNS and CDR2 SASEGT. The V end lost 2 bases, the J end lost 4 bases, and 14 bases lay between the germline ends. The CDR3 loop spans 15 amino acids. The CDR3 protein is CASSEFLGGGYGYTF. The CDR3 nucleotides are TGTGCCAGCAGTGAATTCTTGGGGGGTGGCTATGGCTACACCTTC.

The chain couples TRBV9 to TRBJ1-2; possible D gene TRBD1, 5 bases. CDR1 SGDLS and CDR2 YYNGEE come from the germline V gene. This CDR3 region has 14 residues. The V gene lost 2 bases and the J gene lost 2 bases, with 10 bases spanning the gap. The CDR3 sequence is CASSVADTNYGYTF. CDR3 DNA sequence: TGTGCCAGCAGCGTCGCGGACACGAACTATGGCTACACCTTC.

Comment on this clone: A far larger clone is off by one base, so a read error is likely. The J gene is TRBJ2-7, the V gene TRBV2, with a possible D match to TRBD2 (5 bases). CDR3 length: 14 residues. Trimming cost V 7 bases and J 0 bases, with 13 bases left between them. The germline V gene encodes CDR1 SNHLY and CDR2 FYNNEI. The DNA for the CDR3 is TGTGCCAGCAAAGGAGGACTTGACTCCTACGAGCAGTACTTC. This translates into CASKGGLDSYEQYF.

The table lists this clone with many counts. This rearrangement joins TRBV11-1 to TRBJ1-5, with 9 bases that match TRBD1. CDR1 is SGHAT, CDR2 FQDESV, per germline (reference sequence). The CDR3 is 14 amino acids. Losses at the gene ends were 4 bases for V and 7 bases for J; bases not matched to a gene: 5. The CDR3 region is CASSSAGQGQPQHF. CDR3 in DNA: TGTGCCAGCAGCTCCGCGGGACAGGGCCAGCCCCAGCATTTT.

V usage is TRBV5-1 and J usage is TRBJ1-1, with TRBD1 as a possible D gene (5 bases). From germline, CDR1 is SGHRS and CDR2 YFSETQ. With 1 base removed from V and 1 base from J, the gap between germline ends came to 5 bases. CDR3 size: 13 residues. The CDR3 loop is CASSLTGNTEAFF. CDR3 DNA: TGCGCCAGCAGCTTGACAGGGAACACTGAAGCTTTCTTT.

This clone was observed a few times. The chain employs TRBV10-3 and TRBJ1-2; tentative D call: TRBD1 (6 bases). Germline V CDR1 and CDR2: ENHRY, SYGVKD. The CDR3 spans 13 residues. Trimming stripped 10 bases from V and 4 bases from J, with 16 bases between. CDR3 residues: CATGRDTAYGYTF. Written as DNA, the CDR3 is TGTGCCACTGGCCGGGACACTGCCTATGGCTACACCTTC.

The rearrangement uses TRBV4-3 and TRBJ2-7, with D uncertain. V lost 0 bases and J lost 2, with 8 bases in between. Germline assignment: CDR1 LGHNA and CDR2 YSLEER. This CDR3 region has 14 residues. CDR3 DNA sequence: TGCGCCAGCAGCCAAGATCTCCAGGCCTACGAGCAGTACTTC. It codes for CASSQDLQAYEQYF.

This chain joins TRBV4-1 and TRBJ2-5; tentatively, D is TRBD1 or TRBD2 (5 bases each). Germline CDR1 and CDR2: MGHRA and YSYEKL. Deletions cut 0 bases from V and 4 bases from J, with 12 bases between. This CDR3 has 15 amino acids. The CDR3, as DNA: TGCGCCAGCAGCCAAGATGTAGGGGACGGAGAGACCCAGTACTTC. Translated: CASSQDVGDGETQYF.

This clone was observed once. The chain joins TRBV5-1 to TRBJ2-7; 10 nucleotides align to TRBD1. After removal of 4 bases from V and 2 bases from J, the junction contained 6 bases not matched to a gene. Germline CDR1 reads SGHRS; CDR2 reads YFSETQ. The CDR3 runs 15 residues. The CDR3 reads CASSDGQGDPYEQYF. DNA for the CDR3: TGCGCCAGCAGCGATGGACAGGGGGATCCCTACGAGCAGTACTTC.

This chain connects TRBV2 to TRBJ1-3; D unresolved. V dropped 4 bases and J dropped 2 bases, with 12 bases sitting between them. The CDR3 runs to 15 residues. Germline loops: CDR1 SNHLY, CDR2 FYNNEI. The CDR3 sequence is CASSALANPGNTIYF. The CDR3 nucleotides read TGTGCCAGCAGTGCGCTGGCTAATCCTGGAAACACCATATATTTT. Full variable domain (missing parts from reference TRBV2 and TRBJ1-3): EPEVTQTPSHQVTQMGQEVILRCVPISNHLYFYWYRQILGQKVEFLVSFYNNEISEKSEIFDDQFSVERPDGSNFTLKIRSTKLEDSAMYFCASSALANPGNTIYFGEGSWLTVV.

The V and J genes are TRBV29-1 and TRBJ2-5; 10 positions agree with TRBD2. The CDR3 covers 15 residues. From germline, CDR1 is SQVTM and CDR2 ANQGSEA. The trim removed 3 bases at V and 0 bases at J, leaving 4 bases unmatched. This CDR3 reads CSVDGLAGDQETQYF. The CDR3 nucleotides are TGCAGCGTTGATGGGCTAGCGGGGGACCAAGAGACCCAGTACTTC.

Concerning this clone: Other DNA sequences in the sample encode the same CDR3. The rearrangement uses TRBV5-1 and TRBJ1-1; D gene unclear. Looked up from germline, CDR1 is SGHRS and CDR2 is YFSETQ. CDR3 size: 11 residues. V was pared by 0 bases and J by 4 bases, with 1 base between. CDR3 sequence: CASSLGTEAFF. The CDR3 coding sequence is TGCGCCAGCAGCTTGGGCACTGAAGCTTTCTTT.

This clone was seen a few times. The rearrangement uses TRBV2 and TRBJ2-5; 9 bases line up with TRBD1. CDR3 length equals 13 residues. The V gene end was trimmed by 8 bases and the J gene end by 1 base; junction bases not matched to a gene: 2. Germline V gene sequence: CDR1 SNHLY, CDR2 FYNNEI. The CDR3 DNA reads TGTGCCAGCTGGGACAGGGTCCAAGAGACCCAGTACTTC. Protein product: CASWDRVQETQYF.

V and J are TRBV14 and TRBJ2-7; D remains unclear. The V and J ends lost 8 bases and 2 bases respectively, with 7 bases between them. The CDR3 loop spans 11 amino acids. Per germline, CDR1 SGHDN and CDR2 FVKESK. CDR3 amino acids: CASGPPYEQYF. In nucleotides, the CDR3 is TGTGCCAGCGGGCCTCCCTACGAGCAGTACTTC. The whole variable domain, remainder taken from reference TRBV14 and TRBJ2-7, is EAGVTQFPSHSVIEKGQTVTLRCDPISGHDNLYWYRRVMGKEIKFLLHFVKESKQDESGMPNNRFLAERTGGTYSTLKVQPAELEDSGVYFCASGPPYEQYFGPGTRLTVT.

The chain recombines TRBV6-1 with TRBJ1-4; D gene uncertain. CDR1 and CDR2 from the germline V gene are MNHNS and SASEGT. CDR3 length: 14 amino acids. The germline V and J ends were trimmed by 1 base and 8 bases, with 11 bases remaining between them. The CDR3, as DNA: TGTGCCAGCAGTGAAGGGTCCGAGGTGGAAAAACTGTTTTTT. Translated: CASSEGSEVEKLFF.

The CDR3 bases are TGTGCCAGCAGCGGCTCGACTAGCGGGGCGGAGACCCAGTACTTC. It yields the protein CASSGSTSGAETQYF. The J gene is TRBJ2-5, the V gene TRBV9; 11 nucleotides agree with TRBD2. The CDR3 loop spans 15 amino acids. The junction had 6 bases not matched to a gene; V was cut back by 3 bases and J by 5 bases. In germline, CDR1 is SGDLS, CDR2 YYNGEE.

The V call is TRBV29-1, the J call TRBJ1-2, with 10 bases aligning to TRBD1. The V gene end was trimmed by 7 bases and the J gene end by 6 bases; junction bases not matched to a gene: 11. The CDR3 consists of 14 residues. Germline lookup yields CDR1 SQVTM and CDR2 ANQGSEA. The CDR3 bases are TGCAGCGCCATACCGACAGGGGGCGCAAATGGCTACACCTTC. Translated, it gives CSAIPTGGANGYTF. The full variable domain, with the rest looked up from reference TRBV29-1 and TRBJ1-2, is SAVISQKPSRDICQRGTSLTIQCQVDSQVTMMFWYRQQPGQSLTLIATANQGSEATYESGFVIDKFPISRPNLTFSTLTVSNMSPEDSSIYLCSAIPTGGANGYTFGSGTRLTVV.

This clone is judged medium-sized. With only one base between it and a far larger clone, this is likely a read error. Other nucleotide sequences in the sample specify the same CDR3. The chain joins TRBV11-1 to TRBJ1-1; D call uncertain. The CDR3 is made up of 13 amino acids. Germline V CDR1 and CDR2: SGHAT, FQDESV (reference sequence). The CDR3 loop reads CASSPQRNTEAFF. The CDR3 DNA follows: TGCGCCAGCAGCCCTCAGAGGAACACTGAAGCTTTCTTT.

Turning to this clone: Other DNA sequences in the same sample also yield this CDR3. This chain connects TRBV7-3 to TRBJ2-7; 11 nucleotides line up with TRBD1. The germline CDR1 and CDR2 sequences are SGHTA and FQGTGA. The CDR3 is 14 amino acids. After removal of 5 bases from V and 5 bases from J, the junction contained 5 bases not matched to a gene. CDR3 residues: CASSVGQGENEQYF. CDR3 bases: TGTGCCAGCAGCGTGGGACAGGGGGAGAACGAGCAGTACTTC.

The chain is built from TRBV19 and TRBJ1-4, with D hard to call. Deletions cut 1 base from V and 6 bases from J, with 3 bases between. Looked up from germline, CDR1 is LNHDA and CDR2 is SQIVND (reference sequence). This CDR3 is built from 12 residues. This chain's CDR3 is CASSIGDEKLFF. Here the CDR3 DNA reads TGTGCCAGTAGTATAGGGGATGAAAAACTGTTTTTT.

This chain links TRBV7-2 with TRBJ1-3; D uncertain. Per germline, CDR1 SGHTA and CDR2 FQGNSA. Trimming took off 2 bases at V and 2 bases at J, with 7 bases between the two ends. The CDR3 loop spans 14 amino acids. The CDR3 DNA reads TGTGCCAGCAGCTTACGGCAGACTGGAAACACCATATATTTT. This sequence encodes CASSLRQTGNTIYF.

The chain couples TRBV4-1 to TRBJ1-2, with a weak D call TRBD1 (6 bases). The V and J ends lost 0 bases and 7 bases respectively, with 12 bases between them. This CDR3 has 14 amino acids. Per germline, CDR1 MGHRA and CDR2 YSYEKL. The DNA for the CDR3 is TGCGCCAGCAGCCAAGATCCAGGGGTAGGTGGCTACACCTTC. It codes for CASSQDPGVGGYTF.

V usage is TRBV4-1 and J usage is TRBJ2-6; a weak D match, TRBD1 (6 bases). CDR1 MGHRA and CDR2 YSYEKL come from the germline V gene. The CDR3 contains 15 residues. Trimming stripped 2 bases from V and 2 bases from J, with 7 bases between. The CDR3 reads CASSQSGAGANVLTF. CDR3 DNA sequence: TGCGCCAGCAGCCAATCAGGGGCTGGGGCCAACGTCCTGACTTTC.

This clone appeared a few times. This sequence joins TRBV5-1 and TRBJ2-5; D is undetermined. V was cut by 0 bases and J by 1 base, with 7 bases left in between. Germline V gives CDR1 SGHRS, CDR2 YFSETQ. This CDR3 is 14 amino acids long. The CDR3 sequence is CASSLEPIQETQYF. The CDR3 DNA reads TGCGCCAGCAGCTTGGAGCCCATCCAAGAGACCCAGTACTTC.

V and J are TRBV2 and TRBJ1-2; D gene unclear. Germline V gene lookup returns CDR1 SNHLY and CDR2 FYNNEI. The CDR3 runs to 13 residues. The V end lost 8 bases, the J end lost 7 bases, and 17 bases lay between the germline ends. Written as DNA, the CDR3 is TGTGCCAGCTGTTGGGGAGGCGTATCTGGCTACACCTTC. Translation gives CASCWGGVSGYTF.

This clone was counted a single time. The rearrangement joins TRBV4-3 to TRBJ1-4; D is unclear. The CDR3 is 17 amino acids. Trimming removed 1 base at V and 1 base at J, with 13 bases between. The V gene's germline CDR1 is LGHNA and CDR2 YSLEER. The CDR3 protein is CASSQGGALLTNEKLFF. CDR3 sequence (DNA): TGCGCCAGCAGCCAAGGAGGAGCTCTTTTAACTAATGAAAAACTGTTTTTT.

This sequence joins TRBV7-9 and TRBJ2-1, with D tentatively TRBD1 or TRBD2 (5 bases each). The CDR3 has 15 amino acids. Trimming removed 1 base from V and 8 bases from J, with 15 bases in between. In germline, CDR1 is SEHNR, CDR2 FQNEAQ (reference sequence). The chain's CDR3 is CASSLEEAGFHEQFF. DNA for the CDR3: TGTGCCAGCAGCTTAGAGGAGGCAGGGTTCCATGAGCAGTTCTTC.

CDR3 sequence reads: CASRHGQHNEQFF. CDR3 sequence (DNA): TGTGCCAGCAGACACGGACAGCACAATGAGCAGTTCTTC. This chain links TRBV11-1 with TRBJ2-1; weak D call: TRBD1 (6 bases). This CDR3 is built from 13 residues. Trimming took off 6 bases at V and 5 bases at J, with 11 bases between the two ends. CDR1 is SGHAT and CDR2 is FQDESV in the germline V gene (reference sequence).